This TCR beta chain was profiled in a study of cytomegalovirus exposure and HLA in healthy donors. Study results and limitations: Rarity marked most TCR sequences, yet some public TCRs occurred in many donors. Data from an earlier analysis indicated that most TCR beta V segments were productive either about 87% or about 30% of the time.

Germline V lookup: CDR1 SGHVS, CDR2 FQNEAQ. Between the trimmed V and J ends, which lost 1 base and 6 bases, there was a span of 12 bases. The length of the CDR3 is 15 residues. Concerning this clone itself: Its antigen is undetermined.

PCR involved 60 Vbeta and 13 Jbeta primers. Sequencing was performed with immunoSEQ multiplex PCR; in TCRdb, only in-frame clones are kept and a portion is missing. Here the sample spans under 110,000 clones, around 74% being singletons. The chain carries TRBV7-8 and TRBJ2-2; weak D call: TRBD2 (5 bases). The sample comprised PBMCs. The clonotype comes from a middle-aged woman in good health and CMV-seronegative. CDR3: CASSLVRVVAGELFF. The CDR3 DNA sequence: TGTGCCAGCAGCTTAGTGAGGGTGGTCGCCGGGGAGCTGTTTTTT.